This T cell receptor beta chain was obtained from a study of PD-1 blockade in classical Hodgkin lymphoma. Whole-study findings and limits: Diversity similar to that of newly diagnosed patients was seen at baseline in complete responders.

Germline values: CDR1 SGHTS, CDR2 YDEGEE. V was clipped by 2 bases and J by 4 bases; unmatched bases: 4. This CDR3 has 15 residues. Assay: immunoSEQ multiplex PCR; the TCRdb copy retains only in-frame clones and omits some. The table records some 15,000 clones, about four fifths of them present only once. Each and every patient relapsed after autologous stem cell transplantation, and patients got differing brentuximab vedotin exposure. The best responses consisted of complete response, partial response or progressive disease. Regarding this clone: Its cognate antigen is unknown.

The source material was peripheral blood mononuclear cells (PBMCs), sampled at baseline. The chain employs TRBV5-8 and TRBJ2-7, with TRBD2 identical over 12 bases. The sequence was collected from a human donor with classical Hodgkin lymphoma. For the CDR3, the DNA is TGTGCCAGCAGCTTTCAGACTAGCGGGGGATACGAGCAGTACTTC. Translation gives CASSFQTSGGYEQYF. Complete variable domain (other parts from reference TRBV5-8 and TRBJ2-7): EAGVTQSPTHLIKTRGQQATLRCSPISGHTSVYWYQQALGLGLQFLLWYDEGEERNRGNFPPRFSGRQFPNYSSELNVNALELEDSALYLCASSFQTSGGYEQYFGPGTRLTVT.